The 15 T cell receptor beta chains below were found in one sample sequenced in a study of cytomegalovirus exposure and HLA in healthy donors. Vbeta (60) and Jbeta (13) primers were used in the PCR. Only in-frame clones appear in the TCRdb table, and some are missing; sequencing was by immunoSEQ multiplex PCR. The sample has 98,000 or so clones; 70% to 85% are singletons. Material: PBMCs. The receptors originated from a woman between 18 and 30 years old in good health and CMV-seropositive.

Only a few counts were recorded for this clone. The chain has TRBV2 and TRBJ1-2; D might be TRBD1 (6 bases). This CDR3 comprises 12 residues. The germline CDR1 and CDR2 sequences are SNHLY and FYNNEI. V lost 7 bases and J 5 bases, leaving 11 bases between the germline ends. The CDR3 DNA reads as TGTGCCAGCACGGCCCAGGGGTATGGCTACACCTTC. Encoded protein: CASTAQGYGYTF.

CDR3 in DNA: TGTGCCAGCAGCTCGGCGGGGACAGGGATCGCTTTCTTT. As protein: CASSSAGTGIAFF. The gene calls are TRBV6-5 and TRBJ1-1, with 9 bases aligning to TRBD1. The CDR3 runs to 13 residues. V shed 6 bases, J shed 11 bases, and the junction held 10 bases outside the gene matches. CDR1 and CDR2 from the germline V gene are MNHEY and SVGAGI.

The chain recombines TRBV7-3 with TRBJ2-1, with D tentatively TRBD2 (5 bases). Germline CDR1 is SGHTA and CDR2 is FQGTGA. The germline V and J ends were trimmed by 5 bases and 7 bases, with 18 bases remaining between them. There are 15 residues in the CDR3. The CDR3, as DNA: TGTGCCAGCAGCCCGACTGGAGTCGGAGGTAATGAGCAGTTCTTC. As protein: CASSPTGVGGNEQFF. Filled out from reference TRBV7-3 and TRBJ2-1, the complete variable domain reads GAGVSQTPSNKVTEKGKYVELRCDPISGHTALYWYRQSLGQGPEFLIYFQGTGAADDSGLPNDRFFAVRPEGSVSTLKIQRTERGDSAVYLCASSPTGVGGNEQFFGPGTRLTVL.

The rearrangement links TRBV19 to TRBJ1-1; 8 positions match TRBD1. This CDR3 is 15 amino acids long. The germline CDR1 and CDR2 sequences are LNHDA and SQIVND (reference sequence). V was clipped by 5 bases and J by 4 bases; unmatched bases: 9. The CDR3 DNA reads as TGTGCCAGTAGTCTCCACGGACAGGGCGGCACTGAAGCTTTCTTT. Translating it yields CASSLHGQGGTEAFF.

The gene calls are TRBV7-8 and TRBJ1-5; weak D call: TRBD1 (6 bases). The germline CDR1 and CDR2 sequences are SGHVS and FQNEAQ. The CDR3 length is 13 residues. V was trimmed by 5 bases and J by 13 bases, leaving 18 bases between them. CDR3: CASSVNWGTGQHF. The CDR3, as DNA: TGTGCCAGCAGCGTTAACTGGGGCACAGGGCAGCATTTT.

This rearrangement joins TRBV5-4 to TRBJ2-7, with 11 positions matching TRBD2. The length of the CDR3 is 17 residues. Trimming removed 0 bases from V and 5 bases from J; junction bases left unmatched: 10. Germline V gene sequence: CDR1 SGHNT, CDR2 YYREEE (reference sequence). This CDR3 is CASSLAGLAGGPHEQYF. The CDR3 coding sequence is TGTGCCAGCAGCTTGGCCGGATTAGCGGGAGGGCCCCACGAGCAGTACTTC.

This clone has just one count. This rearrangement joins TRBV9 to TRBJ2-7; the D gene is possibly TRBD2 (6 bases). The CDR3 loop spans 16 amino acids. The germline V gene has CDR1 SGDLS and CDR2 YYNGEE. The V end lost 3 bases, the J end lost 2 bases, and 18 bases lay between the germline ends. Here the CDR3 reads CASSEGVGTPAYEQYF. The DNA for the CDR3 is TGTGCCAGCAGCGAGGGAGTAGGGACTCCTGCCTACGAGCAGTACTTC.

A few counts support this clone. This chain connects TRBV10-3 to TRBJ2-7; D is perhaps TRBD2 (6 bases). The V end lost 8 bases, the J end lost 2 bases, and 19 bases lay between the germline ends. From germline, CDR1 is ENHRY and CDR2 SYGVKD. The CDR3 is 15 residues long. DNA for the CDR3: TGTGCCATCCGGGCTGGGGGAGGTGTAGCCTACGAGCAGTACTTC. Its protein is CAIRAGGGVAYEQYF.

The V and J genes are TRBV30 and TRBJ2-1; D possibly corresponds to TRBD1 (6 bases). V lost 0 bases and J lost 10, with 13 bases in between. CDR3 length: 13 residues. Germline-derived CDR1 and CDR2 are GTSNPN and SVGIG (reference sequence). The CDR3 coding sequence is TGTGCCTGGAGTGTTGGACAGACGAGGGAGCAGTTCTTC. It codes for CAWSVGQTREQFF.

J is TRBJ1-5 and V is TRBV7-6, with TRBD1 identical over 9 bases. V shed 1 base and J 1 base; nucleotides not matched to a gene: 5. Germline V gene data show CDR1 as SGHVS and CDR2 as FNYEAQ. This CDR3 is built from 17 residues. For the CDR3, the DNA is TGTGCCAGCAGCTTAGGGGGACAGGGACTGAGCAATCAGCCCCAGCATTTT. Translated, it gives CASSLGGQGLSNQPQHF. The whole variable domain, filled in from reference TRBV7-6 and TRBJ1-5, reads GAGVSQSPRYKVTKRGQDVALRCDPISGHVSLYWYRQALGQGPEFLTYFNYEAQQDKSGLPNDRFSAERPEGSISTLTIQRTEQRDSAMYRCASSLGGQGLSNQPQHFGDGTRLSIL.

The V gene is TRBV4-1, the J gene TRBJ1-4; D is ambiguous. The CDR3 runs to 15 residues. The V end was cut by 6 bases, the J end by 0 bases, with 11 bases between. Germline CDR1 is MGHRA and CDR2 is YSYEKL. The chain's CDR3 is CASSFVGSTNEKLFF. CDR3 coding DNA: TGCGCCAGCAGTTTCGTCGGTTCAACTAATGAAAAACTGTTTTTT.

The DNA of the CDR3 is TGTGCCAGCGCCCCCGGGGGTTATAGCAATCAGCCCCAGCATTTT. Translation: CASAPGGYSNQPQHF. The V and J genes are TRBV28 and TRBJ1-5, with D maybe TRBD1 (5 bases). The germline V gene has CDR1 MDHEN and CDR2 SYDVKM. CDR3 length equals 15 residues. Between the trimmed V and J ends, which lost 8 bases and 0 bases, there was a span of 14 bases.

V is TRBV2 and J is TRBJ2-7; the match to TRBD2 covers 8 bases. This CDR3 has 15 amino acids. The germline gives CDR1 SNHLY, CDR2 FYNNEI. Germline trimming cut 0 bases from V and 0 bases from J; bases unmatched to any gene: 1. CDR3: CASSEASGASYEQYF. Here the CDR3 DNA reads TGTGCCAGCAGTGAAGCTAGCGGGGCCTCCTACGAGCAGTACTTC.

This clone was detected only a few times. In the same sample, other DNA sequences code for this CDR3. This sequence joins TRBV7-9 and TRBJ1-2, with 11 bases identical to TRBD1. Looked up from germline, CDR1 is SEHNR and CDR2 is FQNEAQ (reference sequence). V shed 3 bases, J shed 2 bases, and the junction held 2 bases outside the gene matches. This CDR3 has 15 residues. CDR3 nucleotides: TGTGCCAGCAGCTTCGGGACAGGGGGGAACTATGGCTACACCTTC. This encodes CASSFGTGGNYGYTF. Filled out from reference TRBV7-9 and TRBJ1-2, the complete variable domain reads DTGVSQNPRHKITKRGQNVTFRCDPISEHNRLYWYRQTLGQGPEFLTYFQNEAQLEKSRLLSDRFSAERPKGSFSTLEIQRTEQGDSAMYLCASSFGTGGNYGYTFGSGTRLTVV.

CDR3 DNA sequence: TGCGCCAGCAGCCAAGAAGAGGGCTCGGGAGAGACCCAGTACTTC. Protein sequence: CASSQEEGSGETQYF. This rearrangement joins TRBV4-1 to TRBJ2-5; a weak D match, TRBD2 (5 bases). The CDR3 totals 15 residues. Looked up from germline, CDR1 is MGHRA and CDR2 is YSYEKL. Deletions cut 0 bases from V and 4 bases from J, with 12 bases between.